The next 18 T cell receptor beta chains were all read from a single sample in a study of Graves' ophthalmopathy and Graves' hyperthyroidism. TCR beta CDR3 regions were amplified from RNA transcripts. First-round RT-PCR relied on HTBI primers, and a second-round multiplex PCR came next. TCRdb passed the multiplex PCR reads through MiXCR, listing each CDR3 protein once. The profile shows a few hundred thousand distinct CDR3 sequences, about a sixth of them singletons. The sequenced sample consisted of peripheral blood. The receptors here all came from an adult woman with stable Graves' hyperthyroidism.

The chain links TRBV20-1 to TRBJ2-7; TRBD2 might be the D (5 bases). CDR3 size: 15 residues. Trimming took 6 bases from V and 0 from J, leaving 18 bases between them. Germline V gene sequence: CDR1 DFQATT, CDR2 SNEGSKA (reference sequence). CDR3 protein: CSAFPFRGSSYEQYF. Here the CDR3 DNA reads TGCAGTGCCTTCCCCTTCCGGGGAAGCTCCTACGAGCAGTACTTC.

This clonotype was seen repeatedly, ten times or more. This chain joins TRBV28 and TRBJ2-2; D might be TRBD1 (6 bases). V was cut by 2 bases and J by 4 bases, with 11 bases left in between. CDR3 length: 15 amino acids. Germline V CDR1 and CDR2: MDHEN, SYDVKM. This chain's CDR3 is CASSLGGTPTGELFF. In DNA, the CDR3 is TGTGCCAGCAGTTTAGGTGGGACACCCACCGGGGAGCTGTTTTTT.

This clonotype was counted at least ten times. The chain combines TRBV19 with TRBJ1-6; D unresolved. V was pared by 3 bases and J by 4 bases, with 13 bases between. This CDR3 region has 16 residues. Germline V gene sequence: CDR1 LNHDA, CDR2 SQIVND (reference sequence). This CDR3 is CASSMGRREYNSPLHF. Here the CDR3 DNA reads TGTGCCAGTAGTATGGGGAGAAGAGAGTATAATTCACCCCTCCACTTT.

The rearrangement links TRBV7-8 to TRBJ1-3, with D uncertain. There are 12 residues in the CDR3. V dropped 1 base and J dropped 7 bases, with 5 bases sitting between them. Germline V gene lookup returns CDR1 SGHVS and CDR2 FQNEAQ. CDR3 nucleotides: TGTGCCAGCAGCTTAGGGAGTAACACCATATATTTT. It encodes CASSLGSNTIYF.

This clonotype has more than one count but fewer than ten. This rearrangement joins TRBV19 to TRBJ1-6; D is unclear. Trimming removed 5 bases from V and 7 bases from J, with 15 bases in between. Germline-derived CDR1 and CDR2 are LNHDA and SQIVND (reference sequence). The CDR3 extends over 15 amino acids. As DNA, the CDR3 is TGTGCCAGTAGTGTTACGGGAAGCCCCAATTCACCCCTCCACTTT. The encoded protein is CASSVTGSPNSPLHF.

The sample holds many counts of this clonotype. The chain links TRBV4-1 to TRBJ2-2; D is unclear. The ends were cut back, 2 bases at V and 7 bases at J, with 17 bases in the middle. The CDR3 totals 16 residues. Germline CDR1 reads MGHRA; CDR2 reads YSYEKL. CDR3 protein: CASSQKSRLSGGELFF. CDR3 coding DNA: TGCGCCAGCAGCCAAAAGTCCAGGTTGAGTGGCGGGGAGCTGTTTTTT.

J is TRBJ2-7 and V is TRBV12-3 or TRBV12-4; 9 positions agree with TRBD1. CDR3 length: 14 residues. Germline trimming cut 6 bases from V and 5 bases from J; bases unmatched to any gene: 8. The CDR3 loop is CASRQRDRAHEQYF. CDR3 DNA sequence: TGTGCCAGCAGACAGAGGGACAGGGCTCACGAGCAGTACTTC.

Details on this clonotype: A much larger clone differs by one base, so this may be a read error. The rearrangement links TRBV11-2 to TRBJ2-2, with D maybe TRBD2 (6 bases). This CDR3 is built from 15 residues. The germline V gene encodes CDR1 SGHAT and CDR2 FQNNGV. CDR3: CASSLEGVSTGGLFF. CDR3 coding DNA: TGTGCCAGCAGCTTAGAAGGGGTGAGCACCGGGGGGCTGTTTTTT.

The V call is TRBV12-3 or TRBV12-4, the J call TRBJ1-2; the D gene is possibly TRBD1 (5 bases). V lost 5 bases and J 8 bases, leaving 21 bases between the germline ends. The CDR3 is 15 amino acids. CDR3 sequence: CASSGGGVRRRGYTF. CDR3 in DNA: TGTGCCAGCAGTGGGGGTGGCGTTCGCCGTAGGGGCTACACCTTC.

This clonotype was picked up many times. The V call is TRBV6-1, the J call TRBJ2-5; 9 nucleotides agree with TRBD2. Losses at the gene ends were 1 base for V and 1 base for J; bases not matched to a gene: 10. Germline CDR1 and CDR2: MNHNS and SASEGT. The CDR3 extends over 18 amino acids. The chain's CDR3 is CASSEGPSGAIFQETQYF. The CDR3, as DNA: TGTGCCAGCAGTGAAGGGCCTAGCGGGGCGATTTTCCAAGAGACCCAGTACTTC.

This clonotype was recorded at least ten times. The genes are TRBV20-1 and TRBJ2-7; 10 bases line up with TRBD2. This CDR3 comprises 15 residues. Germline CDR1 reads DFQATT; CDR2 reads SNEGSKA (reference sequence). V shed 3 bases, J shed 1 base, and the junction held 6 bases outside the gene matches. CDR3 residues: CSASASGRGSYEQYF. DNA for the CDR3: TGCAGTGCTAGTGCCAGCGGGAGGGGATCCTACGAGCAGTACTTC.

This clonotype was seen a handful of times. At one end, the junction sequence differs from germline, possibly due to a read error. The chain employs TRBV12-3 or TRBV12-4 and TRBJ2-3, with D possibly TRBD2 on 6 matching bases. There are 13 residues in the CDR3. CDR3 DNA sequence: TGTACCAGCAGTTTGGAGGTTAGCGGTACGCAGTATTTT. Protein sequence: CTSSLEVSGTQYF.

This clonotype was observed at least ten times. The chain recombines TRBV7-8 with TRBJ2-2; D ambiguous. CDR3 length equals 14 residues. The V and J ends lost 3 bases and 4 bases respectively, with 9 bases between them. Germline V gene data show CDR1 as SGHVS and CDR2 as FQNEAQ. CDR3 sequence: CASSFSFSTGELFF. The CDR3 DNA reads TGTGCCAGCAGCTTTAGCTTTTCCACCGGGGAGCTGTTTTTT.

This clonotype was observed many times. The genes are TRBV3-1 and TRBJ2-5; 8 positions match TRBD2. Losses at the gene ends were 0 bases for V and 5 bases for J; bases not matched to a gene: 2. The CDR3 runs 14 residues. Germline CDR1 reads LGHDT; CDR2 reads YNNKEL (reference sequence). The CDR3 loop is CASSQDPGGETQYF. CDR3 nucleotides: TGTGCCAGCAGCCAAGATCCGGGGGGGGAGACCCAGTACTTC.

The table lists this clonotype with a few counts. V usage is TRBV24-1 and J usage is TRBJ2-2; D not certain. The CDR3 has 15 amino acids. V was pared by 3 bases and J by 3 bases, with 10 bases between. CDR1 and CDR2 (germline): KGHDR, SFDVKD. CDR3 in DNA: TGTGCCACCAGTGATCCCGGACGTGACACCGGGGAGCTGTTTTTT. Protein sequence: CATSDPGRDTGELFF.

This clonotype was detected many times. V and J are TRBV7-8 and TRBJ2-2; 8 nucleotides match TRBD2. Losses at the gene ends were 5 bases for V and 5 bases for J; bases not matched to a gene: 13. Per the germline V gene, CDR1 is SGHVS and CDR2 is FQNEAQ. The CDR3 runs 17 residues. CDR3 bases: TGTGCCAGCAGCGATACAGGGTTTAGCGGGACGACCGGGGAGCTGTTTTTT. Residues: CASSDTGFSGTTGELFF.

This clonotype occurred many times. The chain combines TRBV3-1 with TRBJ2-2; 11 positions match TRBD2. This CDR3 is 17 amino acids long. The trim removed 4 bases at V and 4 bases at J, leaving 8 bases unmatched. From germline, CDR1 is LGHDT and CDR2 YNNKEL (reference sequence). CDR3 sequence (DNA): TGTGCCAGCAGCCGTGGATCCGGGACTAGCGGCACCGGGGAGCTGTTTTTT. Residues: CASSRGSGTSGTGELFF.

This chain joins TRBV12-3 or TRBV12-4 and TRBJ2-5, with 8 bases fitting TRBD2. V shed 5 bases and J 4 bases; nucleotides not matched to a gene: 6. The CDR3 contains 14 residues. The DNA of the CDR3 is TGTGCCAGCAGTCGAAGCGGGAGCGGAGAGACCCAGTACTTC. Its protein is CASSRSGSGETQYF.